This TCR beta chain was identified in a study of T cells after yellow fever vaccination. Study background: SMART-Seq v4 Ultra Low Input handled preparation of low-cell-number fractions.

TCRdb fed the 5' RACE reads into MiXCR, producing one record per CDR3 protein. The sample contains under 550,000 distinct CDR3 sequences, 21% of which appear only once. The CDR3 loop spans 16 amino acids. J gave up 1 base and V 5 bases, and 9 bases lay outside the gene matches. CDR1 and CDR2 from the germline V gene are SGHTA and FQGNSA. This clonotype was seen a few times. The sequencing here drew on PBMCs, taken 21 days after the first yellow fever vaccination. The chain employs TRBV7-2 and TRBJ2-3; TRBD2 matches 7 bases. This sequence originates from a man younger than 35 who received the YFV17D yellow fever vaccine. The CDR3 DNA follows: TGTGCCAGCAGCACACCTAGCGGTCGCCGCACAGATACGCAGTATTTT. Protein product: CASSTPSGRRTDTQYF. Full variable domain (rest looked up from reference TRBV7-2 and TRBJ2-3): GAGVSQSPSNKVTEKGKDVELRCDPISGHTALYWYRQSLGQGLEFLIYFQGNSAPDKSGLPSDRFSAERTGGSVSTLTIQRTQQEDSAVYLCASSTPSGRRTDTQYFGPGTRLTVL.